One and the same sample provided the 21 T cell receptor beta chains below, sequenced in a study of blood T cells in healthy people across ages. PCR was performed a second time for roughly 6 to 12 cycles using a sample-barcoded 5' primer and a J-beta primer mix. TCRdb used MiXCR to reprocess the 5' RACE reads, holding one entry per CDR3 protein. Of roughly 1,300,000 distinct CDR3 sequences in the sample, 55% to 75% are singletons; the top ten hold 6.5% to 8%. Sequencing was done on a sample of blood. These receptors were obtained from a man aged 18 to 30 in good health.

This CDR3 is CASSLVQGMEAFF. The CDR3 DNA reads as TGCGCCAGCAGCTTGGTACAGGGTATGGAAGCTTTCTTT. V gene TRBV5-1 combines with J gene TRBJ1-1; possible D gene TRBD1, 6 bases. The ends were cut back, 0 bases at V and 8 bases at J, with 11 bases in the middle. The CDR3 runs to 13 residues. Germline lookup yields CDR1 SGHRS and CDR2 YFSETQ. The whole variable domain, remainder taken from reference TRBV5-1 and TRBJ1-1, is KAGVTQTPRYLIKTRGQQVTLSCSPISGHRSVSWYQQTPGQGLQFLFEYFSETQRNKGNFPGRFSGRQFSNSRSEMNVSTLELGDSALYLCASSLVQGMEAFFGQGTRLTVV.

This clonotype was seen a handful of times. The genes are TRBV4-1 and TRBJ2-1, with unresolved D. The CDR3 loop spans 13 amino acids. The germline V gene encodes CDR1 MGHRA and CDR2 YSYEKL. V was pared by 1 base and J by 7 bases, with 8 bases between. The CDR3 sequence is CASSQADPNEQFF. Here the CDR3 DNA reads TGCGCCAGCAGCCAAGCTGACCCAAATGAGCAGTTCTTC.

This sequence joins TRBV4-1 and TRBJ2-1; D unresolved. Looked up from germline, CDR1 is MGHRA and CDR2 is YSYEKL. V was clipped by 10 bases and J by 1 base, with 11 bases between them. The CDR3 totals 13 residues. The CDR3 reads CATRSISYNEQFF. CDR3 in DNA: TGCGCCACCCGCTCCATATCCTACAATGAGCAGTTCTTC.

This chain uses TRBV6-1 with TRBJ1-1; D gene ambiguous. V was pared by 6 bases and J by 3 bases, with 14 bases between. CDR1 MNHNS and CDR2 SASEGT come from the germline V gene. CDR3 length: 14 residues. The CDR3 loop reads CASRNEGLDTEAFF. The CDR3 coding sequence is TGTGCCAGCAGGAATGAGGGTCTGGACACTGAAGCTTTCTTT.

The chain is built from TRBV4-3 and TRBJ2-1; TRBD1 matches at 8 bases. This CDR3 has 17 amino acids. Per germline, CDR1 LGHNA and CDR2 YSLEER. The J segment lost 3 bases and the V segment lost 0 bases, leaving 7 bases of the junction unmatched. The CDR3 loop reads CASSQDRWTGIYNEQFF. Here the CDR3 DNA reads TGCGCCAGCAGCCAAGATCGATGGACAGGGATCTACAATGAGCAGTTCTTC.

The CDR3 protein is CSVDLAGGFHNEQYF. The CDR3, as DNA: TGCAGCGTTGATCTAGCGGGAGGATTCCACAATGAGCAGTACTTC. This sequence joins TRBV29-1 and TRBJ2-1; 11 nucleotides agree with TRBD2. TRBJ2-7 explains the end of the DNA better; the J call may be wrong. This CDR3 is built from 15 residues. From germline, CDR1 is SQVTM and CDR2 ANQGSEA.

The rearrangement joins TRBV5-1 to TRBJ2-1; TRBD1 is a possible D gene (5 bases). The CDR3 is made up of 13 amino acids. V was shortened by 4 bases and J by 6 bases, with 11 bases between the two germline ends. Germline CDR1 SGHRS, CDR2 YFSETQ. For the CDR3, the DNA is TGCGCCAGCAGCGACAGAAACCCCAATGAGCAGTTCTTC. Translated, it gives CASSDRNPNEQFF.

The chain is built from TRBV6-2 or TRBV6-3 and TRBJ2-7; D remains unclear. V shed 5 bases and J shed 3 bases, with 11 bases lying between them. The CDR3 has 13 amino acids. Germline assignment: CDR1 MNHEY and CDR2 SVGEGT. CDR3 in DNA: TGTGCCAGCAGTGATACGGCAGTCTACGAGCAGTACTTC. Encoded protein: CASSDTAVYEQYF.

This chain connects TRBV29-1 to TRBJ2-7, with TRBD1 identical over 10 bases. With 6 bases clipped from V and 5 bases from J, the junction kept 13 bases outside the gene matches. Germline V gene lookup returns CDR1 SQVTM and CDR2 ANQGSEA. The CDR3 sequence is 15 residues long. CDR3 protein: CSVVVVGTGVNEQYF. The DNA for the CDR3 is TGCAGCGTCGTGGTTGTAGGGACAGGGGTGAACGAGCAGTACTTC.

The chain joins TRBV20-1 to TRBJ2-1; D ambiguous. The germline CDR1 and CDR2 sequences are DFQATT and SNEGSKA (reference sequence). There are 11 residues in the CDR3. Deletions cut 0 bases from V and 5 bases from J, with 2 bases between. CDR3 sequence (DNA): TGCAGTGCTAGAGATCACAATGAGCAGTTCTTC. Amino acids: CSARDHNEQFF.

The chain carries TRBV7-9 and TRBJ1-1, with 9 nucleotides matching TRBD1. CDR3 length: 17 residues. Germline V gene sequence: CDR1 SEHNR, CDR2 FQNEAQ (reference sequence). Trimming cost V 6 bases and J 1 base; bases outside gene matches: 12. The CDR3 DNA sequence: TGTGCCAGCAGTTATACCGGGACAGGGAATCCGAACACTGAAGCTTTCTTT. This gives the protein CASSYTGTGNPNTEAFF.

This chain uses TRBV3-1 with TRBJ2-5; 7 bases are shared with TRBD1. Judging by the DNA end, TRBJ2-7 fits better; the J call may be wrong. The CDR3 covers 14 residues. Per germline, CDR1 LGHDT and CDR2 YNNKEL (reference sequence). CDR3 sequence reads: CASSPTDRSYEQYF. Here the CDR3 DNA reads TGTGCCAGCAGCCCGACGGACAGGTCGTACGAGCAGTACTTC.

This clonotype appeared once. This chain joins TRBV10-3 and TRBJ1-2; D is possibly TRBD1 (6 bases). This CDR3 region has 14 residues. The germline CDR1 and CDR2 sequences are ENHRY and SYGVKD. Trimming took 0 bases from V and 8 from J, leaving 13 bases between them. CDR3 sequence (DNA): TGTGCCATCAGTGAGTCTGGGGGGCTAGGAGGCTACACCTTC. It translates to CAISESGGLGGYTF.

The chain has TRBV6-6 and TRBJ1-2; D is undetermined. The CDR3 sequence is 16 residues long. V dropped 4 bases and J dropped 6 bases, with 21 bases sitting between them. Germline-derived CDR1 and CDR2 are MNHNY and SVGAGI (reference sequence). For the CDR3, the DNA is TGTGCCAGCAGTTTTCGGAGCGTGGACTTTCTGAATGGCTACACCTTC. This codes for CASSFRSVDFLNGYTF.

The chain uses TRBV29-1 and TRBJ1-1; D is possibly TRBD1 (5 bases). V was trimmed by 2 bases and J by 4 bases, leaving 14 bases between them. Germline-derived CDR1 and CDR2 are SQVTM and ANQGSEA. This CDR3 is 14 amino acids long. Here the CDR3 DNA reads TGCAGCGTTGAACGCGGGGGAGAGGGCACTGAAGCTTTCTTT. Protein product: CSVERGGEGTEAFF.

The chain uses TRBV6-5 and TRBJ2-3; 8 bases agree with TRBD2. This CDR3 spans 16 amino acids. V shed 0 bases, J shed 2 bases, and the junction held 4 bases outside the gene matches. Looked up from germline, CDR1 is MNHEY and CDR2 is SVGAGI. The CDR3 DNA reads TGTGCCAGCAGTTACTCTGGACTAGCTTCCACAGATACGCAGTATTTT. Protein product: CASSYSGLASTDTQYF.

V is TRBV2 and J is TRBJ2-7, with D perhaps matching TRBD2 (6 bases). Trimming took off 8 bases at V and 5 bases at J, with 19 bases between the two ends. The CDR3 covers 14 residues. Germline V gene sequence: CDR1 SNHLY, CDR2 FYNNEI. CDR3 in DNA: TGTGCCAGCTCCCGGATAGCGGAAGGGGACGAGCAGTACTTC. Its protein product is CASSRIAEGDEQYF.

The chain links TRBV20-1 to TRBJ1-1; D not resolved. This CDR3 contains 15 residues. The V end lost 0 bases, the J end lost 0 bases, and 11 bases lay between the germline ends. CDR1 and CDR2 from the germline V gene are DFQATT and SNEGSKA (reference sequence). This chain's CDR3 is CSARDQADLNTEAFF. The CDR3 region has the DNA TGCAGTGCTAGAGATCAGGCAGACTTGAACACTGAAGCTTTCTTT.

This clonotype has a handful of counts. The chain carries TRBV7-2 and TRBJ2-2; no reliable D call. V lost 2 bases and J 8 bases, leaving 15 bases between the germline ends. This CDR3 comprises 15 residues. The germline V gene has CDR1 SGHTA and CDR2 FQGNSA. DNA for the CDR3: TGTGCCAGCAGCTTATTAAACCACTTGGCTGGGGAGCTGTTTTTT. Protein: CASSLLNHLAGELFF.

The genes are TRBV7-2 and TRBJ2-3; 7 bases are a match to TRBD2. The V gene's germline CDR1 is SGHTA and CDR2 FQGNSA. V shed 8 bases and J 2 bases; nucleotides not matched to a gene: 7. CDR3 size: 14 residues. CDR3 amino acids: CASVRGLDTDTQYF. The CDR3 DNA reads as TGTGCCAGCGTACGCGGACTAGACACAGATACGCAGTATTTT.

This clonotype was recorded only once. This chain joins TRBV5-1 and TRBJ2-1, with a weak D call TRBD2 (7 bases). Germline CDR1 and CDR2: SGHRS and YFSETQ. V was trimmed by 0 bases and J by 8 bases, leaving 18 bases between them. There are 16 residues in the CDR3. The CDR3 bases are TGCGCCAGCAGCTTGGGTGGCGGGGGCTTAATCGATGAGCAGTTCTTC. It is translated as CASSLGGGGLIDEQFF.